This T cell receptor (beta chain) is from a study of blood T cell repertoires in COVID-19. Study context: Spain, Italy and the United States supplied samples that represented acute and convalescent COVID-19.

Sequencing was performed with immunoSEQ multiplex PCR; in TCRdb, only in-frame clones are kept and a portion is missing. The table includes about 200,000 clones, roughly four fifths detected once. Living in 24 US areas, the participants were between roughly 18 and 89 years of age. Participants were placed into cohorts based on the clinical history they reported. This clone was observed a single time. The V gene lost 2 bases and the J gene lost 4 bases, with 5 bases spanning the gap. In germline, CDR1 is MNHNS, CDR2 SASEGT. The CDR3 sequence is 12 residues long. The specimen was PBMCs or T cells enriched from blood (not recorded which). The sequence came from a man aged 35-49 years who had recovered from COVID-19. The J gene is TRBJ1-2, the V gene TRBV6-1; the D is unclear. Here the CDR3 DNA reads TGTGCCAGCAGTGAAAACGGCTATGGCTACACCTTC. Translated: CASSENGYGYTF.